These 18 T cell receptor beta chains came from one sample sequenced in a study of vaccination and CD4 T cells after COVID-19. No antigen is known for these receptors. The study sequenced cultured CD4+ T cell DNA using the Oncomine TCR Beta short-read assay. Each CDR3 protein is one row after TCRdb ran MiXCR on the PCR reads. Among 13,000 to 15,000 distinct CDR3 sequences, just under 35% were seen once, and the ten largest hold roughly 38%. The treatment here: approximately nine-day PBMC culture with coronavirus spike peptide pools or control peptides (ViraFEST assay). The sequenced sample consisted of cultured CD4+ T cells from blood. The receptor set was obtained from a human donor with COVID-19.

The chain is built from TRBV20-1 and TRBJ2-3; 7 positions match TRBD2. Germline CDR1 DFQATT, CDR2 SNEGSKA (reference sequence). J gave up 3 bases and V 5 bases, and 2 bases lay outside the gene matches. The CDR3 extends over 12 amino acids. The DNA for the CDR3 is TGCAGTGCTCTGGGGGGGACAGATACGCAGTATTTT. Protein sequence: CSALGGTDTQYF.

The chain carries TRBV6-2 or TRBV6-3 and TRBJ1-1, with a weak D call TRBD1 (6 bases). CDR1 and CDR2 from the germline V gene are MNHEY and SVGEGT. Trimming pared 0 bases from V and 11 bases from J, leaving 19 bases between. The CDR3 sequence is 15 residues long. CDR3 loop: CASSYSSGQGIRAFF. The CDR3 region has the DNA TGTGCCAGCAGTTACTCGAGTGGCCAGGGGATTAGGGCTTTCTTT.

The V and J genes are TRBV6-1 and TRBJ1-5; TRBD1 might be the D (6 bases). Germline values: CDR1 MNHNS, CDR2 SASEGT. Between the trimmed V and J ends, which lost 6 bases and 3 bases, there was a span of 18 bases. This CDR3 has 16 residues. CDR3 bases: TGTGCCAGCAGCCCCAGGGGTAAAGGCGACAATCAGCCCCAGCATTTT. Translated: CASSPRGKGDNQPQHF.

The J gene is TRBJ2-3, the V gene TRBV4-1; D may be TRBD2 (5 bases). The CDR3 totals 15 residues. The germline V and J ends were trimmed by 1 base and 0 bases, with 8 bases remaining between them. Germline CDR1 is MGHRA and CDR2 is YSYEKL. The CDR3 protein is CASSQVGVSTDTQYF. Here the CDR3 DNA reads TGCGCCAGCAGCCAAGTCGGGGTGAGCACAGATACGCAGTATTTT.

The V gene is TRBV20-1, the J gene TRBJ1-1; no clear D gene. Germline V gives CDR1 DFQATT, CDR2 SNEGSKA (reference sequence). This CDR3 comprises 16 residues. This chain's CDR3 is CSVEPQLTSLSTEAFF. The CDR3 DNA reads TGCAGCGTTGAACCGCAACTTACGTCGTTAAGCACTGAAGCTTTCTTT.

The chain employs TRBV24-1 and TRBJ2-1, with 11 positions matching TRBD2. CDR3 length: 18 residues. The V gene end was trimmed by 2 bases and the J gene end by 7 bases; junction bases not matched to a gene: 12. Germline loops: CDR1 KGHDR, CDR2 SFDVKD. DNA of the CDR3: TGTGCCACCAGTGATTGGGGTAGCGGGGGGGCCGATATGAATGAGCAGTTCTTC. It translates to CATSDWGSGGADMNEQFF.

This chain uses TRBV14 with TRBJ2-5; the D is unclear. The CDR3 is 13 residues long. Germline CDR1 and CDR2: SGHDN and FVKESK. The germline V and J ends were trimmed by 3 bases and 5 bases, with 10 bases remaining between them. The CDR3: CASSQGRRETQYF. For the CDR3, the DNA is TGTGCCAGCAGCCAGGGTAGGCGCGAGACCCAGTACTTC.

This clonotype appeared a few times. The rearrangement links TRBV7-2 to TRBJ2-2; 9 nucleotides match TRBD1. The CDR3 consists of 14 residues. The ends lost 5 bases at V and 6 bases at J; junction bases unmatched: 4. Germline assignment: CDR1 SGHTA and CDR2 FQGNSA. This chain's CDR3 is CASSHRTGAGELFF. Here the CDR3 DNA reads TGTGCCAGCAGCCACCGGACAGGGGCCGGGGAGCTGTTTTTT.

This sequence joins TRBV7-2 and TRBJ1-1; 10 bases agree with TRBD1. Germline V gene data show CDR1 as SGHTA and CDR2 as FQGNSA. CDR3 size: 15 residues. Trimming cost V 5 bases and J 4 bases; bases outside gene matches: 7. The DNA for the CDR3 is TGTGCCAGCAGCATAGACAGGGGGCGCGGCACTGAAGCTTTCTTT. Encoded protein: CASSIDRGRGTEAFF.

The rearrangement links TRBV7-8 to TRBJ2-1; 13 bases map to TRBD2. Germline V gives CDR1 SGHVS, CDR2 FQNEAQ. Trimming cost V 1 base and J 3 bases; bases outside gene matches: 12. The CDR3 contains 20 residues. Here the CDR3 reads CASSLGSTRTSGGSYNEQFF. CDR3 sequence (DNA): TGTGCCAGCAGCTTAGGGTCGACGCGGACTAGCGGGGGAAGCTACAATGAGCAGTTCTTC.

The rearrangement links TRBV6-5 to TRBJ2-7, with D perhaps TRBD1 (6 bases). V lost 1 base to trimming and J lost 6 bases, with 7 bases between them. The CDR3 totals 12 residues. Germline CDR1 is MNHEY and CDR2 is SVGAGI. DNA for the CDR3: TGTGCCAGCAGTTACTTGACAGGCGAGCAGTACTTC. Translated, it gives CASSYLTGEQYF.

The CDR3 is CATSVPGSPEAFF. CDR3 sequence (DNA): TGTGCCACCAGTGTACCGGGATCCCCTGAAGCTTTCTTT. The chain employs TRBV24-1 and TRBJ1-1; D uncertain. The germline V gene encodes CDR1 KGHDR and CDR2 SFDVKD. V gave up 5 bases and J gave up 6 bases, with 12 bases separating them. There are 13 residues in the CDR3.

A single count supports this clonotype. The rearrangement uses TRBV5-1 and TRBJ1-3; D is ambiguous. The CDR3 sequence is 15 residues long. CDR1 is SGHRS, CDR2 YFSETQ, per germline. V dropped 1 base and J dropped 3 bases, with 11 bases sitting between them. CDR3 sequence: CASSLNGGFGNTIYF. Written as DNA, the CDR3 is TGCGCCAGCAGCTTGAACGGAGGCTTTGGAAACACCATATATTTT.

The rearrangement uses TRBV28 and TRBJ1-2; 7 nucleotides align to TRBD1. The length of the CDR3 is 15 residues. V gave up 4 bases and J gave up 3 bases; unmatched junction bases: 8. The germline V gene encodes CDR1 MDHEN and CDR2 SYDVKM. The CDR3 DNA reads TGTGCCAGCAGTTCTCCGGGACAGCCTCACTATGGCTACACCTTC. This gives the protein CASSSPGQPHYGYTF.

The chain has TRBV4-3 and TRBJ1-1; D gene uncertain. This CDR3 spans 15 amino acids. The V gene lost 0 bases and the J gene lost 1 base, with 9 bases spanning the gap. In germline, CDR1 is LGHNA, CDR2 YSLEER. CDR3 nucleotide sequence: TGCGCCAGCAGCCAAGATCCCGTTTGGAACACTGAAGCTTTCTTT. It specifies CASSQDPVWNTEAFF.

This chain uses TRBV5-1 with TRBJ1-6; D is unclear. With 4 bases removed from V and 9 bases from J, the gap between germline ends came to 8 bases. The germline V gene encodes CDR1 SGHRS and CDR2 YFSETQ. The CDR3 totals 12 residues. CDR3 sequence (DNA): TGCGCCAGCAGCACCAGTAGTTCACCCCTCCACTTT. Translating gives CASSTSSSPLHF.

V and J are TRBV12-3 or TRBV12-4 and TRBJ1-2; the D gene is possibly TRBD1 (5 bases). The V end lost 5 bases, the J end lost 2 bases, and 9 bases lay between the germline ends. This CDR3 comprises 13 residues. This CDR3 reads CASSPNRNYGYTF. In nucleotides, the CDR3 is TGTGCCAGCAGTCCGAACAGGAACTATGGCTACACCTTC.

V and J are TRBV2 and TRBJ1-4, with a possible D match to TRBD1 (6 bases). Germline CDR1 SNHLY, CDR2 FYNNEI. The V gene lost 7 bases and the J gene lost 10 bases, with 22 bases spanning the gap. This CDR3 has 15 residues. Here the CDR3 reads CASTQPRGGTGKLFF. The CDR3 DNA sequence: TGTGCCAGCACTCAACCCAGGGGAGGGACGGGAAAACTGTTTTTT.